This T cell receptor beta chain was sequenced in a study of somatic mutations in cytotoxic T cells in rheumatoid arthritis. On the study more broadly: The authors flow-sorted some V beta antibody-stained T-cell populations at nearly 100% purity, including V beta1+ cells that they sequenced for TCRB. General study findings and limits: Measurement of CD8+ T-cell clonality revealed no significant difference between rheumatoid arthritis patients and age-matched healthy controls.

This clone was counted a few times. Its target is not known. Positive selection using magnetic beads isolated the CD4+ and CD8+ cells (purity was checked by flow cytometry). V was clipped by 8 bases and J by 2 bases, with 15 bases between them. The CDR3 spans 14 residues. Germline V gene sequence: CDR1 SGHTA, CDR2 FQGNSA. Profiling relied on immunoSEQ multiplex PCR, and the TCRdb table lists in-frame clones only, not all of them. The sample records about 7,400 clones, about 85% being singletons. Sequenced: CD8+ T cells sorted from blood. The TCR originated in a man aged 35 to 55 with rheumatoid arthritis. The chain joins TRBV7-2 to TRBJ2-5, with TRBD2 as a possible D gene (6 bases). The CDR3 DNA reads TGTGCCAGCCGAACTGCGGGACTGCAAGAGACCCAGTACTTC. Protein product: CASRTAGLQETQYF.